The 9 T cell receptor beta chains presented below share a single source sample, sequenced in a study of identifying expanded T cells in peripheral blood (dated by TCRdb to about 2019). Libraries were built with the immunoSEQ multiplex PCR assay. TCRdb retrieved this table from immuneACCESS and kept in-frame rearrangements only. Not all clones are present; in checked studies, unresolved V genes account for under half, and no reason is known for the remainder. This sample comprises about 98,000 clones, about 91% of them detected only once. The ten largest make up around 14% of the sample. Sequencing was carried out using blood. All receptors derive from a person between 18 and 70 years old in good health.

The gene calls are TRBV18 and TRBJ2-7; D ambiguous. Trimming shortened V by 6 bases and J by 4 bases, and 10 bases separated the two germline ends. This CDR3 has 12 amino acids. Germline-derived CDR1 and CDR2 are KGHSH and LQKENI. CDR3 sequence reads: CASSPNRYEQYF. The CDR3 region has the DNA TGTGCCAGCTCCCCTAACCGGTACGAGCAGTACTTC.

The CDR3 region has the DNA TGCGCCAGCACCCCCCTATCCTATGGCTACACCTTC. Protein sequence: CASTPLSYGYTF. The rearrangement links TRBV5-1 to TRBJ1-2; D is uncertain. This CDR3 contains 12 residues. The ends were cut back, 6 bases at V and 4 bases at J, with 10 bases in the middle. Germline V gene sequence: CDR1 SGHRS, CDR2 YFSETQ.

This clone was picked up one time. The rearrangement links TRBV7-2 to TRBJ1-2; 9 bases agree with TRBD1. In germline, CDR1 is SGHTA, CDR2 FQGNSA. The CDR3 contains 16 residues. The V and J ends lost 5 bases and 8 bases, in that order; junction bases with no gene match: 15. The CDR3: CASSADHAGQGNGYTF. CDR3 in DNA: TGTGCCAGCAGCGCTGATCATGCGGGACAGGGAAACGGCTACACCTTC.

This clone has a single count. CDR3 loop: CASSYDRTSSFLEAFF. CDR3 nucleotide sequence: TGTGCCAGCAGTTATGACAGGACCTCTTCCTTCCTTGAAGCTTTCTTT. The J gene is TRBJ1-1, the V gene TRBV6-6, with D possibly TRBD1 on 6 matching bases. The CDR3 is 16 amino acids. Between the trimmed V and J ends, which lost 3 bases and 7 bases, there was a span of 21 bases. Germline assignment: CDR1 MNHNY and CDR2 SVGAGI (reference sequence).

The rearrangement joins TRBV27 to TRBJ2-4; D is ambiguous. The CDR3 covers 14 residues. The germline CDR1 and CDR2 sequences are MNHEY and SMNVEV (reference sequence). The germline V and J ends were trimmed by 0 bases and 7 bases, with 10 bases remaining between them. CDR3 region: CASSLSGPPNIQYF. CDR3 coding DNA: TGTGCCAGCAGTTTATCGGGCCCCCCCAACATTCAGTACTTC.

The sample holds one count of this clone. The rearrangement links TRBV2 to TRBJ1-4; D unresolved. Trimming pared 4 bases from V and 2 bases from J, leaving 11 bases between. This CDR3 spans 15 amino acids. Germline-derived CDR1 and CDR2 are SNHLY and FYNNEI. The CDR3 loop reads CASSGTVGTNEKLFF. The CDR3 DNA sequence: TGTGCCAGCAGTGGGACCGTTGGGACTAATGAAAAACTGTTTTTT.

The chain recombines TRBV27 with TRBJ1-5; 7 positions agree with TRBD1. Unmatched junction bases numbered 9, after V lost 5 bases and J lost 5 bases. The germline CDR1 and CDR2 sequences are MNHEY and SMNVEV (reference sequence). This CDR3 region has 15 residues. The CDR3 DNA reads as TGTGCCAGCAGTACCTCAGGGGGAACTGATCAGCCCCAGCATTTT. Protein sequence: CASSTSGGTDQPQHF.

V gene TRBV7-9 combines with J gene TRBJ1-1; 10 nucleotides match TRBD1. Germline lookup yields CDR1 SEHNR and CDR2 FQNEAQ (reference sequence). The CDR3 consists of 14 residues. V shed 3 bases and J 6 bases; nucleotides not matched to a gene: 4. The CDR3: CASSLGTGAAEAFF. DNA for the CDR3: TGTGCCAGCAGCTTGGGGACAGGGGCCGCTGAAGCTTTCTTT.

The CDR3 is CASSTRLAGEKVELFF. DNA of the CDR3: TGTGCCAGTAGTACCCGACTAGCGGGAGAAAAAGTGGAGCTGTTTTTT. This chain uses TRBV19 with TRBJ2-2, with 12 positions matching TRBD2. V was pared by 4 bases and J by 10 bases, with 10 bases of the junction left unmatched. This CDR3 is 16 amino acids long. Germline values: CDR1 LNHDA, CDR2 SQIVND (reference sequence).